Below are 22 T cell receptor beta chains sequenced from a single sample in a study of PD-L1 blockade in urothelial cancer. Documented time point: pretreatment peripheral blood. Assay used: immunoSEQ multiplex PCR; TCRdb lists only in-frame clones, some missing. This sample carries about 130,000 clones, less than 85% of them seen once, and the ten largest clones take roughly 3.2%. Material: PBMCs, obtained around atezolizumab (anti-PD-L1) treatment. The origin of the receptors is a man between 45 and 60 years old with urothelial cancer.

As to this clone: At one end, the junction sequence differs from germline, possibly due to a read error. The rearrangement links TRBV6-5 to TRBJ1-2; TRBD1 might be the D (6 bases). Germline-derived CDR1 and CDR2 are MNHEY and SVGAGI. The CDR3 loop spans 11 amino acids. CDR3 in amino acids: CASSHGQPGSF. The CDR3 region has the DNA TGTGCCAGCAGTCATGGACAGCCCGGGTCCTTC.

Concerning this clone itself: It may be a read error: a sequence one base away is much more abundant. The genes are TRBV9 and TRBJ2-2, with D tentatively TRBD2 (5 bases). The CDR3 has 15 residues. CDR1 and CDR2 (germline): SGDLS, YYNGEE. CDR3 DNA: TGTGCCGGCAGCGTTCAGTTCGGGGATACCGGGGAGCTGTTTTTT. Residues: CAGSVQFGDTGELFF.

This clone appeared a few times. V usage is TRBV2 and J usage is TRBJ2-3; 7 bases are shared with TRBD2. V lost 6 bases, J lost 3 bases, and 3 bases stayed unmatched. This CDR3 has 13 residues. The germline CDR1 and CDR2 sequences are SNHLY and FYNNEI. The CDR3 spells CASRSRGTDTQYF. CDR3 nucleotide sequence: TGTGCCAGCAGGTCGCGGGGGACAGATACGCAGTATTTT.

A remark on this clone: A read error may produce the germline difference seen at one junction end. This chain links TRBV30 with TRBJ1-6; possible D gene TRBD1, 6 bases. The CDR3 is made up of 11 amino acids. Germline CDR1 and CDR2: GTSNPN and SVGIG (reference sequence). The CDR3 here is CAWISTGQSFW. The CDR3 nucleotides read TGTGCCTGGATTTCGACCGGACAGTCCTTCTGG.

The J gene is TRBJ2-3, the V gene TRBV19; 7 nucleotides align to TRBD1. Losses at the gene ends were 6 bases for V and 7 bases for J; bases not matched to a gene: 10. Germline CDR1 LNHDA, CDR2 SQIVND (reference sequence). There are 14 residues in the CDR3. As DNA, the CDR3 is TGTGCCAGTAGCCGACAGGGACCCTTGAATACGCAGTATTTT. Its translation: CASSRQGPLNTQYF.

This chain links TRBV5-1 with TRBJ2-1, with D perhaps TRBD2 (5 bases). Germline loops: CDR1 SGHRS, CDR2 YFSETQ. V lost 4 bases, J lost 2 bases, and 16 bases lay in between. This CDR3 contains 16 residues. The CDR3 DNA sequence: TGCGCCAGCAGCCGTACTAGAGCCCGAACCTACAATGAGCAGTTCTTC. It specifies CASSRTRARTYNEQFF.

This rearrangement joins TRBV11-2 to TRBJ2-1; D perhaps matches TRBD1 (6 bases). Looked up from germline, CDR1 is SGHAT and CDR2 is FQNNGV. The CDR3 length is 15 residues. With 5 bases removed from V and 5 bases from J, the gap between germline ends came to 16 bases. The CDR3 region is CASSPLSYRDNEQFF. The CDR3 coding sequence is TGTGCCAGCAGCCCCCTTAGCTACAGGGACAATGAGCAGTTCTTC.

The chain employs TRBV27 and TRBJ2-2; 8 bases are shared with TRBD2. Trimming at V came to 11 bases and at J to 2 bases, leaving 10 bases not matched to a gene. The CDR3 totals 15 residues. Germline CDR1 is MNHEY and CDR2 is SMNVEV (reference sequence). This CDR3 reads CASQPRGGNTGELFF. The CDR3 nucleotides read TGTGCCTCCCAACCCCGGGGGGGAAACACCGGGGAGCTGTTTTTT.

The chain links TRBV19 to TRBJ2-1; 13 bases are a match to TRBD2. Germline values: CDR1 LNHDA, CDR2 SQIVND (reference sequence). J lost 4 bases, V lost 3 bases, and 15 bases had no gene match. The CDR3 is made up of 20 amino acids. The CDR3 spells CASSMGSGGRLAGGYNEQFF. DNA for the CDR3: TGTGCCAGTAGTATGGGGTCGGGAGGGAGACTAGCGGGAGGTTACAATGAGCAGTTCTTC.

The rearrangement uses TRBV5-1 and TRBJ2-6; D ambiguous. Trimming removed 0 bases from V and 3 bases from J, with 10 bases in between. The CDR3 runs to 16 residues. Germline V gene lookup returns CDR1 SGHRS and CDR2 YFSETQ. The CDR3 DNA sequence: TGCGCCAGCAGCTTGGATGGTGGGCTTGGGGCCAACGTCCTGACTTTC. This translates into CASSLDGGLGANVLTF. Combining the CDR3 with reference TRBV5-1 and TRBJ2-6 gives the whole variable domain KAGVTQTPRYLIKTRGQQVTLSCSPISGHRSVSWYQQTPGQGLQFLFEYFSETQRNKGNFPGRFSGRQFSNSRSEMNVSTLELGDSALYLCASSLDGGLGANVLTFGAGSRLTVL.

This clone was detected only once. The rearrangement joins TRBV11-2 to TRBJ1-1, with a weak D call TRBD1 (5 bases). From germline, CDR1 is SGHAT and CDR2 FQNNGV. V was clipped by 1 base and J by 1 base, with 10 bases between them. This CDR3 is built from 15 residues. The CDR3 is CASSLGPTGNTEAFF. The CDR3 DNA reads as TGTGCCAGCAGCTTAGGCCCTACAGGGAACACTGAAGCTTTCTTT.

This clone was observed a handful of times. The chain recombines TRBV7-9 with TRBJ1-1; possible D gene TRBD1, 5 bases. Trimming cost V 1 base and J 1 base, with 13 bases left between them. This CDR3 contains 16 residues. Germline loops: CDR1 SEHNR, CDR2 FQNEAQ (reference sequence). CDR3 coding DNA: TGTGCCAGCAGCTTAGAATTCCAGGGCTGGAACACTGAAGCTTTCTTT. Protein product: CASSLEFQGWNTEAFF.

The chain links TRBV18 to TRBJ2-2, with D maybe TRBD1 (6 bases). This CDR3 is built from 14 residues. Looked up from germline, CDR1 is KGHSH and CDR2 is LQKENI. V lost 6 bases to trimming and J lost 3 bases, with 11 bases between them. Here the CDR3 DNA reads TGTGCCAGCTCTCAACGACAGGACACCGGGGAGCTGTTTTTT. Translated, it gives CASSQRQDTGELFF.

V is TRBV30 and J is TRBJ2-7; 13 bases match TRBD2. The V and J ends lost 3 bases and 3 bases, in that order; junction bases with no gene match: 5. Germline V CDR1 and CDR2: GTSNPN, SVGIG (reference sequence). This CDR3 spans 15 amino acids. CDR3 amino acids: CAWSAGLAGVYEQYF. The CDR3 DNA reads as TGTGCCTGGAGCGCCGGACTAGCGGGAGTCTACGAGCAGTACTTC. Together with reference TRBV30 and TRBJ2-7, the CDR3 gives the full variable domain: SQTIHQWPATLVQPVGSPLSLECTVEGTSNPNLYWYRQAAGRGLQLLFYSVGIGQISSEVPQNLSASRPQDRQFILSSKKLLLSDSGFYLCAWSAGLAGVYEQYFGPGTRLTVT.

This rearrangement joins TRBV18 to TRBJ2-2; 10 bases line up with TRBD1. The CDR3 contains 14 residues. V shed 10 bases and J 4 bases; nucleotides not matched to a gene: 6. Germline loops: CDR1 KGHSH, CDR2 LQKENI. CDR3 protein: CATAGTGATGELFF. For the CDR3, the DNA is TGTGCCACCGCCGGGACAGGGGCCACCGGGGAGCTGTTTTTT.

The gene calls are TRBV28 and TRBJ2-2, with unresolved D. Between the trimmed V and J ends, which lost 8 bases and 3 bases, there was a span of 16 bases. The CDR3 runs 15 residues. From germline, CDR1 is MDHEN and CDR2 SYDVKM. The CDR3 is CASFERDGHTGELFF. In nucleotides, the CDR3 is TGTGCCAGCTTTGAGCGTGACGGTCACACCGGGGAGCTGTTTTTT.

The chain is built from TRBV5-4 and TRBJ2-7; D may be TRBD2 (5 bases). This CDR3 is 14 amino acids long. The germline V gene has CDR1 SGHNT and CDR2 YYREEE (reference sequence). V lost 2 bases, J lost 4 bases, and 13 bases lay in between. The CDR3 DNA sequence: TGTGCCAGCAGCTTCGGGAATCCAGAGTACGAGCAGTACTTC. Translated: CASSFGNPEYEQYF.

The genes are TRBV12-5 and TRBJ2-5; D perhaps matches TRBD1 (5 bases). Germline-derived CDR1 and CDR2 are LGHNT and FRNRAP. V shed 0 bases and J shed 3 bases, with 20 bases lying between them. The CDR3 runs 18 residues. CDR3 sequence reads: CASGLVPGRVGPEETQYF. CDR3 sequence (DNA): TGTGCTAGTGGTTTGGTACCTGGCAGGGTGGGTCCTGAAGAGACCCAGTACTTC.

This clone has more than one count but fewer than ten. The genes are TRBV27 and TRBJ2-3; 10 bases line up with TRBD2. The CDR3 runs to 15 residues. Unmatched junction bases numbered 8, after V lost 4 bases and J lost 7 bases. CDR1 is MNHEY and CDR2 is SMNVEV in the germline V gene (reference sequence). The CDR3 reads CASSSLPSGSNTQYF. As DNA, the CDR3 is TGTGCCAGCAGTTCCCTACCTAGCGGGAGTAATACGCAGTATTTT.

CDR3: CASSLGLAGDTQYF. The CDR3 coding sequence is TGTGCCAGCAGCCTGGGACTAGCGGGAGATACGCAGTATTTT. The chain joins TRBV7-2 to TRBJ2-3; TRBD2 matches 12 bases. The CDR3 covers 14 residues. Germline CDR1 SGHTA, CDR2 FQGNSA. The J segment lost 5 bases and the V segment lost 5 bases, leaving 2 bases of the junction unmatched.

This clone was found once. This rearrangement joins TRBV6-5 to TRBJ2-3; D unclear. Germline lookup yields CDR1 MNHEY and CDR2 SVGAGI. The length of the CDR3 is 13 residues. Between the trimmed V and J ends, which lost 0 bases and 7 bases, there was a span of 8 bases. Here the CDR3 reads CASSYSLENTQYF. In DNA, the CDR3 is TGTGCCAGCAGTTACTCTTTGGAGAATACGCAGTATTTT.

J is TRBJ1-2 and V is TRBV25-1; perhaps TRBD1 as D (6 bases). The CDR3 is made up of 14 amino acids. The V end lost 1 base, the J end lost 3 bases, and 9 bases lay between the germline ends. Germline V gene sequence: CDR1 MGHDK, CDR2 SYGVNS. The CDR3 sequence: CASSESDRYYGYTF. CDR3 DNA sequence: TGTGCCAGCAGTGAATCGGACAGATACTATGGCTACACCTTC.